This T cell receptor (beta chain) was sequenced for a study of early T cells in non-severe SARS-CoV-2 infection. At the level of the study: The chains were unpaired, and the sequenced material was bulk RNA from unsorted whole blood.

In the library, individual cDNA molecules carried attached unique molecular identifiers. One entry per CDR3 protein results from TCRdb running MiXCR on the 5' RACE reads. The sample records 40,000 to 55,000 distinct CDR3 sequences, approximately 9.8% being singletons. The length of the CDR3 is 15 residues. Germline V gene sequence: CDR1 DFQATT, CDR2 SNEGSKA (reference sequence). The germline V and J ends were trimmed by 0 bases and 7 bases, with 15 bases remaining between them. The TCR sequence derives from an adult who was a healthcare worker with PCR-confirmed SARS-CoV-2 infection or an uninfected control (not recorded which). The chain recombines TRBV20-1 with TRBJ2-2; possibly TRBD1 for D (6 bases). Sequencing input: whole blood. CDR3 in amino acids: CSARDPRGLDGELFF. CDR3 in DNA: TGCAGTGCTAGAGATCCCAGGGGTCTAGACGGGGAGCTGTTTTTT.